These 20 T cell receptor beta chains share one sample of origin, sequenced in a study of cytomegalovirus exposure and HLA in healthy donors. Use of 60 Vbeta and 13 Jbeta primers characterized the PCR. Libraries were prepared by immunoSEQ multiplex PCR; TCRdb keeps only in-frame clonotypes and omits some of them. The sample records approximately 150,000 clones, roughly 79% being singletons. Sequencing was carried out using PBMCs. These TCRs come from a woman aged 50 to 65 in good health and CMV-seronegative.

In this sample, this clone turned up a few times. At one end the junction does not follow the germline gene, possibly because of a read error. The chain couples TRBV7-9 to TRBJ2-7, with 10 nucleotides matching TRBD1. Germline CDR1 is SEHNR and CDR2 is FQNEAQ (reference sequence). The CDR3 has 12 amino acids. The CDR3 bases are TGTTCCAGCAGTTCGACAGGGGGCCGGTGGGGCTTC. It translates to CSSSSTGGRWGF.

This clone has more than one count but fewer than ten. As DNA, the CDR3 is TGCAGCGTTGGACTGAACACCGGGGAGCTGTTTTTT. Its translation: CSVGLNTGELFF. The rearrangement joins TRBV29-1 to TRBJ2-2; D is unclear. V gave up 4 bases and J gave up 1 base, with 4 bases separating them. Germline assignment: CDR1 SQVTM and CDR2 ANQGSEA. The CDR3 loop spans 12 amino acids.

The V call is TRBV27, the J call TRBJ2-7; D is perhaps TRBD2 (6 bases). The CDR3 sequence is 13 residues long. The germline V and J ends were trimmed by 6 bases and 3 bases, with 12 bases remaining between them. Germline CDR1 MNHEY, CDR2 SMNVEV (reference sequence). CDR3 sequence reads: CASRRLGDYEQYF. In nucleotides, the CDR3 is TGTGCCAGCAGGCGACTAGGGGACTACGAGCAGTACTTC.

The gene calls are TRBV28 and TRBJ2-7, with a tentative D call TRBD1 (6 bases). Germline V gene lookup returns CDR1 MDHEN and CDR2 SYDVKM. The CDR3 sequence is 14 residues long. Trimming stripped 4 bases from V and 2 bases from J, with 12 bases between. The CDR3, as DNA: TGTGCCAGCAGTTACGGGACAAGAGCCTACGAGCAGTACTTC. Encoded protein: CASSYGTRAYEQYF.

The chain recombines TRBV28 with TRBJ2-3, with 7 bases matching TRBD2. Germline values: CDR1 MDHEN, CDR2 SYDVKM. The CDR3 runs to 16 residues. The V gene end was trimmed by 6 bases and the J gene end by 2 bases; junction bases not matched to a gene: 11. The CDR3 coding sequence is TGTGCCAGCAGCTTCCTCCTAGCGGATTACACAGATACGCAGTATTTT. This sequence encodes CASSFLLADYTDTQYF.

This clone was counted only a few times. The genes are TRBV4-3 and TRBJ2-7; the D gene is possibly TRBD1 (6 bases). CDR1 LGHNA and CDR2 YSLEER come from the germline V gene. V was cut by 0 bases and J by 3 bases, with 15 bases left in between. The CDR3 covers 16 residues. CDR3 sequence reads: CASSQDNRAGFYEQYF. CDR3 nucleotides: TGCGCCAGCAGCCAAGATAACAGGGCGGGTTTCTACGAGCAGTACTTC.

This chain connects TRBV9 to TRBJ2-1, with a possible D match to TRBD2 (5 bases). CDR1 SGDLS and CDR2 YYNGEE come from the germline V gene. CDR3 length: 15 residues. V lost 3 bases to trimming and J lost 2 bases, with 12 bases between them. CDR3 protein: CASSAGILAYNEQFF. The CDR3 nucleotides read TGTGCCAGCAGCGCCGGGATCCTCGCCTACAATGAGCAGTTCTTC.

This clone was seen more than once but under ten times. The CDR3 DNA reads as TGTGCCACTTCCGGGGGGCTGGGAACTGAAGCTTTCTTT. Translating gives CATSGGLGTEAFF. V usage is TRBV28 and J usage is TRBJ1-1; D is perhaps TRBD1 (6 bases). The V and J ends lost 10 bases and 5 bases respectively, with 17 bases between them. This CDR3 spans 13 amino acids. Per germline, CDR1 MDHEN and CDR2 SYDVKM.

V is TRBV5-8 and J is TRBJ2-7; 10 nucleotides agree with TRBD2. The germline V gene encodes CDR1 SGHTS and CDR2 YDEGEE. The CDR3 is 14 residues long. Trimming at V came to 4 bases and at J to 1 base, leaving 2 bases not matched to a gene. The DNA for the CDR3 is TGTGCCAGCAGCGCTAGCGGGAGTTCCTACGAGCAGTACTTC. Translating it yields CASSASGSSYEQYF.

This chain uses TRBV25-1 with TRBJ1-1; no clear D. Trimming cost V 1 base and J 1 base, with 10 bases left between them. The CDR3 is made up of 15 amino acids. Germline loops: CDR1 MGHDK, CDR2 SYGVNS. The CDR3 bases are TGTGCCAGCAGTGAATCTCGACCAGGGAACACTGAAGCTTTCTTT. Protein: CASSESRPGNTEAFF.

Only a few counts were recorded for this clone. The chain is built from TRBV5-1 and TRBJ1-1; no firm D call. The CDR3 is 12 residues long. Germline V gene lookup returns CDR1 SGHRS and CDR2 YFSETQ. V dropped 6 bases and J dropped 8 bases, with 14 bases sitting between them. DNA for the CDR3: TGCGCCAGCACATTGGAGGGTTCGGAAGCTTTCTTT. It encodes CASTLEGSEAFF.

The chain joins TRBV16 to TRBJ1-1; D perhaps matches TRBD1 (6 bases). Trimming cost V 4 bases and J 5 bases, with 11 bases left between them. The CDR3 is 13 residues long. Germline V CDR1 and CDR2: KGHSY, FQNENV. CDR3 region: CASSLLQGTEAFF. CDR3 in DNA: TGTGCCAGCAGCCTCCTACAGGGAACTGAAGCTTTCTTT.

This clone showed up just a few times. CDR3 amino acids: CASSQDLGTGAYEQYF. CDR3 DNA: TGCGCCAGCAGCCAAGACCTCGGGACAGGGGCCTACGAGCAGTACTTC. J is TRBJ2-7 and V is TRBV4-3; 10 nucleotides align to TRBD1. Germline trimming cut 0 bases from V and 2 bases from J; bases unmatched to any gene: 4. The CDR3 consists of 16 residues. Germline values: CDR1 LGHNA, CDR2 YSLEER.

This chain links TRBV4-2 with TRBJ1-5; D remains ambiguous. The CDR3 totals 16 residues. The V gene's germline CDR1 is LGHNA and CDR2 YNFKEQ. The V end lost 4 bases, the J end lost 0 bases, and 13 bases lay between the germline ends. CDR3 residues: CASSPEAVVSNQPQHF. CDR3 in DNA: TGTGCCAGCAGCCCGGAGGCCGTGGTTAGCAATCAGCCCCAGCATTTT.

The CDR3 here is CASSDEQGNYNSPLHF. In DNA form, the CDR3 reads TGTGCCAGCAGCGACGAACAGGGGAACTATAATTCACCCCTCCACTTT. The chain carries TRBV9 and TRBJ1-6, with 7 bases matching TRBD1. Trimming took 3 bases from V and 3 from J; bases not matched to a gene: 6. The germline gives CDR1 SGDLS, CDR2 YYNGEE. The CDR3 contains 16 residues.

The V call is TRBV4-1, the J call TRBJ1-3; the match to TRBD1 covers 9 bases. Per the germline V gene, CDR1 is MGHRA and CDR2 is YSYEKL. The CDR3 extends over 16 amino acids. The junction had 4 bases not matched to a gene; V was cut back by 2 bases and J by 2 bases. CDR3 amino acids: CASSQPGTGTGNTIYF. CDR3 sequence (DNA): TGCGCCAGCAGCCAACCCGGGACAGGGACTGGAAACACCATATATTTT.

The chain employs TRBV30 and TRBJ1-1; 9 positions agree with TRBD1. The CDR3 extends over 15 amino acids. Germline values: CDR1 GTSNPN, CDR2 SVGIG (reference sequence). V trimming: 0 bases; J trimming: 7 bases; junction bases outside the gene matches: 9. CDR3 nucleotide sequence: TGTGCCTGGAGTGTAAAGCGGACAGGGGTTAATGAAGCTTTCTTT. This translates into CAWSVKRTGVNEAFF.

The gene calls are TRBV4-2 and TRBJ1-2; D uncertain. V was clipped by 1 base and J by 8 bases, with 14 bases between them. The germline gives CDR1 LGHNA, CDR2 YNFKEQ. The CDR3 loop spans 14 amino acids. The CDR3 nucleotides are TGTGCCAGCAGCCAAGGGCGGGGTTTGGTCGGCTACACCTTC. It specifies CASSQGRGLVGYTF.

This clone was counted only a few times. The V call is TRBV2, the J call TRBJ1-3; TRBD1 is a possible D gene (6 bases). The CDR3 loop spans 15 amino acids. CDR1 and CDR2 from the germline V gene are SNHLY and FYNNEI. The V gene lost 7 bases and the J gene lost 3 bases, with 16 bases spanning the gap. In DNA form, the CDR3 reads TGTGCCAGCACTACTAACAGGGATGTTGGAAACACCATATATTTT. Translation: CASTTNRDVGNTIYF.

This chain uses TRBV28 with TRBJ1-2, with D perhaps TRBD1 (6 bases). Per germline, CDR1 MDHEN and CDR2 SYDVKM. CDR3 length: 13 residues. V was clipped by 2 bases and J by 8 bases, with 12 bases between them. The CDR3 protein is CASSLGGGLGYTF. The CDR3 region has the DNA TGTGCCAGCAGTTTAGGCGGGGGGCTCGGCTACACCTTC.